This entry lists 13 T cell receptor beta chains sequenced from one sample in a study of blood T cell repertoires in COVID-19. Sequenced by immunoSEQ multiplex PCR; TCRdb stores in-frame clones only, minus some. The sample carries about 200,000 clones, around 81% recorded once. The sample was peripheral blood. All receptors derive from a woman in her 70s with acute or convalescent COVID-19.

J is TRBJ2-1 and V is TRBV4-1; weak D call: TRBD1 (5 bases). V dropped 1 base and J dropped 8 bases, with 18 bases sitting between them. The CDR3 consists of 16 residues. Germline lookup yields CDR1 MGHRA and CDR2 YSYEKL. The CDR3 bases are TGCGCCAGCAGCCAAGCTCCAGGGTCCCGGTCCGATGAGCAGTTCTTC. It is translated as CASSQAPGSRSDEQFF.

J is TRBJ2-7 and V is TRBV19; the D gene is possibly TRBD1 (5 bases). The CDR3 runs to 13 residues. With 9 bases removed from V and 0 bases from J, the gap between germline ends came to 12 bases. The germline V gene encodes CDR1 LNHDA and CDR2 SQIVND (reference sequence). CDR3 nucleotides: TGTGCCAGCCGACAGTCCCGCTCCTACGAGCAGTACTTC. Encoded protein: CASRQSRSYEQYF. The full variable domain, completed using reference TRBV19 and TRBJ2-7, is DGGITQSPKYLFRKEGQNVTLSCEQNLNHDAMYWYRQDPGQGLRLIYYSQIVNDFQKGDIAEGYSVSREKKESFPLTVTSAQKNPTAFYLCASRQSRSYEQYFGPGTRLTVT.

V and J are TRBV28 and TRBJ2-1; 13 bases align to TRBD2. The CDR3 totals 17 residues. With 6 bases clipped from V and 15 bases from J, the junction kept 20 bases outside the gene matches. The germline gives CDR1 MDHEN, CDR2 SYDVKM. CDR3 bases: TGTGCCAGCAGAACAGGGGGCGCGAGGACTAGCGGGAGAAAAACGTTCTTC. Its protein is CASRTGGARTSGRKTFF.

This clone has just one count. V is TRBV19 and J is TRBJ1-5; 7 bases line up with TRBD1. This CDR3 region has 15 residues. Germline V lookup: CDR1 LNHDA, CDR2 SQIVND (reference sequence). The ends lost 6 bases at V and 0 bases at J; junction bases unmatched: 5. The CDR3 coding sequence is TGTGCCAGTAGGGAGGGGGCATATAGCAATCAGCCCCAGCATTTT. Translation: CASREGAYSNQPQHF.

The chain has TRBV4-2 and TRBJ2-2; maybe TRBD1 (6 bases). V was clipped by 4 bases and J by 8 bases, with 11 bases between them. This CDR3 region has 13 residues. CDR1 LGHNA and CDR2 YNFKEQ come from the germline V gene. CDR3 coding DNA: TGTGCCAGCAGCCTTAAAAGGGGGGGGGAGCTGTTTTTT. It encodes CASSLKRGGELFF.

The J gene is TRBJ2-2, the V gene TRBV2; D gene unclear. This CDR3 is built from 14 residues. Germline CDR1 SNHLY, CDR2 FYNNEI. Trimming pared 2 bases from V and 2 bases from J, leaving 6 bases between. The CDR3 DNA reads TGTGCCAGCAGTGAAATCAGAAACACCGGGGAGCTGTTTTTT. Protein sequence: CASSEIRNTGELFF. The variable domain in full, with the rest retrieved from reference TRBV2 and TRBJ2-2, is EPEVTQTPSHQVTQMGQEVILRCVPISNHLYFYWYRQILGQKVEFLVSFYNNEISEKSEIFDDQFSVERPDGSNFTLKIRSTKLEDSAMYFCASSEIRNTGELFFGEGSRLTVL.

This clone was detected a few times. The chain uses TRBV6-1 and TRBJ1-1; weak D call: TRBD1 (5 bases). Trimming took 3 bases from V and 4 from J, leaving 9 bases between them. The CDR3 has 13 amino acids. Germline CDR1 is MNHNS and CDR2 is SASEGT. CDR3 coding DNA: TGTGCCAGCAGTGAGGAGGGGAGCACTGAAGCTTTCTTT. It translates to CASSEEGSTEAFF.

This clone was counted only a few times. V is TRBV18 and J is TRBJ1-4, with D maybe TRBD1 (5 bases). Germline CDR1 KGHSH, CDR2 LQKENI. The CDR3 extends over 13 amino acids. V was cut by 2 bases and J by 5 bases, with 6 bases left in between. CDR3 nucleotides: TGTGCCAGCTCACCAGGGGCGAATGAAAAACTGTTTTTT. Its protein is CASSPGANEKLFF.

The gene calls are TRBV6-6 and TRBJ1-2; D unresolved. Germline CDR1 and CDR2: MNHNY and SVGAGI (reference sequence). This CDR3 contains 11 residues. Between the trimmed V and J ends, which lost 6 bases and 8 bases, there was a span of 10 bases. As DNA, the CDR3 is TGTGCCAGCAGACTACTGGAGGGCTACACCTTC. This codes for CASRLLEGYTF.

The chain employs TRBV28 and TRBJ1-2, with D tentatively TRBD1 (6 bases). This CDR3 spans 15 amino acids. Germline CDR1 MDHEN, CDR2 SYDVKM. The V end lost 4 bases, the J end lost 3 bases, and 15 bases lay between the germline ends. CDR3 in amino acids: CASSSRMGHHYGYTF. The CDR3 DNA sequence: TGTGCCAGCAGTTCCCGGATGGGACACCACTATGGCTACACCTTC.

This chain links TRBV29-1 with TRBJ2-5; 9 bases agree with TRBD2. The germline V gene encodes CDR1 SQVTM and CDR2 ANQGSEA. CDR3 size: 16 residues. V shed 3 bases and J 0 bases; nucleotides not matched to a gene: 8. The CDR3 protein is CSVETSGYWNQETQYF. CDR3 nucleotide sequence: TGCAGCGTTGAGACTAGCGGTTACTGGAACCAAGAGACCCAGTACTTC.

Written as DNA, the CDR3 is TGCAGCGCCGCCGGGGACTTGAACAATGAGCAGTTCTTC. Amino acid sequence: CSAAGDLNNEQFF. The V and J genes are TRBV29-1 and TRBJ2-1; perhaps TRBD2 as D (6 bases). CDR1 and CDR2 from the germline V gene are SQVTM and ANQGSEA. Trimming stripped 7 bases from V and 5 bases from J, with 15 bases between. This CDR3 contains 13 residues.

This chain joins TRBV2 and TRBJ1-1; D remains unclear. The CDR3 has 13 residues. Germline V gene lookup returns CDR1 SNHLY and CDR2 FYNNEI. The germline V and J ends were trimmed by 6 bases and 1 base, with 9 bases remaining between them. Here the CDR3 reads CASRMEENTEAFF. In nucleotides, the CDR3 is TGTGCCAGCAGGATGGAGGAGAACACTGAAGCTTTCTTT. The full variable domain, in which reference TRBV2 and TRBJ1-1 provide the parts outside the CDR3, is EPEVTQTPSHQVTQMGQEVILRCVPISNHLYFYWYRQILGQKVEFLVSFYNNEISEKSEIFDDQFSVERPDGSNFTLKIRSTKLEDSAMYFCASRMEENTEAFFGQGTRLTVV.